The next 6 T cell receptor beta chains were all read from a single sample in a study of CD8 T cells in ankylosing spondylitis. Study conclusions and caveats: Among TCR beta sequences, a motif of several highly homologous variants appeared characteristic of ankylosing spondylitis blood.

The antigens of these receptors remain unknown. TCRdb reanalysed the 5' RACE reads using MiXCR and keeps one entry per CDR3 protein. The sample yields some 800,000 distinct CDR3 sequences, 10% to 15% seen once. Sequencing used blood, either unsorted or a sorted T cell fraction (not recorded which). These receptors all stem from a male donor with ankylosing spondylitis.

The J gene is TRBJ1-3, the V gene TRBV30, with a possible D match to TRBD1 (5 bases). Germline V gene sequence: CDR1 GTSNPN, CDR2 SVGIG (reference sequence). V was pared by 1 base and J by 0 bases, with 10 bases between. This CDR3 comprises 15 residues. The CDR3 is CAWSGTRSSGNTIYF. The CDR3 DNA is TGTGCCTGGAGTGGGACAAGATCCTCTGGAAACACCATATATTTT.

This clonotype was picked up many times. The rearrangement joins TRBV11-2 to TRBJ2-5, with D unclear. The CDR3 has 15 amino acids. CDR1 SGHAT and CDR2 FQNNGV come from the germline V gene. Deletions cut 7 bases from V and 0 bases from J, with 15 bases between. The CDR3 loop is CASTKDAGYQETQYF. The CDR3 bases are TGTGCCAGCACGAAGGACGCCGGGTACCAAGAGACCCAGTACTTC.

Many counts were recorded for this clonotype. The chain recombines TRBV29-1 with TRBJ2-3, with TRBD2 identical over 8 bases. The CDR3 totals 15 residues. Germline V CDR1 and CDR2: SQVTM, ANQGSEA. The V gene end was trimmed by 4 bases and the J gene end by 2 bases; junction bases not matched to a gene: 8. CDR3 DNA sequence: TGCAGCGTTGCTCCTATTAGCGGGACCACAGATACGCAGTATTTT. Translating it yields CSVAPISGTTDTQYF.

In this sample, this clonotype turned up a few times. The chain carries TRBV5-1 and TRBJ2-3; D possibly corresponds to TRBD1 (5 bases). CDR1 and CDR2 from the germline V gene are SGHRS and YFSETQ. The CDR3 has 17 amino acids. V shed 0 bases and J shed 2 bases, with 16 bases lying between them. CDR3 bases: TGCGCCAGCAGCTTGGCCGTGTGGGGCCGACCCACAGATACGCAGTATTTT. Amino acids: CASSLAVWGRPTDTQYF.

There are many counts of this clonotype. Mismatch with germline at one junction end may stem from a read error. The DNA for the CDR3 is TGTGCCAGCAGCAGGGCGAACACTGAAGCTTTCTTT. It specifies CASSRANTEAFF. V usage is TRBV4-3 and J usage is TRBJ1-1; possible D gene TRBD1, 5 bases. This CDR3 has 12 residues. Germline V CDR1 and CDR2: LGHNA, YSLEER.

The chain joins TRBV20-1 to TRBJ1-5, with a weak D call TRBD1 (6 bases). Trimming cost V 5 bases and J 3 bases, with 14 bases left between them. This CDR3 has 14 residues. Germline loops: CDR1 DFQATT, CDR2 SNEGSKA (reference sequence). CDR3 loop: CSAAGTSYNQPQHF. CDR3 in DNA: TGCAGTGCTGCCGGGACATCCTACAATCAGCCCCAGCATTTT.